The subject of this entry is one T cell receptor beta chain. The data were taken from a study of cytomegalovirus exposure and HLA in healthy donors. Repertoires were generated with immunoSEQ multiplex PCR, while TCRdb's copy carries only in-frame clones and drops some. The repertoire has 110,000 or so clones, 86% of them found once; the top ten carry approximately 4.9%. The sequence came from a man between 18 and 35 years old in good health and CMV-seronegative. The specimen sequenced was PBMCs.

CDR3: CASRLAGVVADTQYF. Here the CDR3 DNA reads TGCGCCAGCAGACTAGCGGGAGTTGTCGCAGATACGCAGTATTTT. The chain has TRBV4-1 and TRBJ2-3, with 11 bases identical to TRBD2. The CDR3 length is 15 residues. V trimming: 6 bases; J trimming: 4 bases; junction bases outside the gene matches: 6. Germline V gives CDR1 MGHRA, CDR2 YSYEKL.